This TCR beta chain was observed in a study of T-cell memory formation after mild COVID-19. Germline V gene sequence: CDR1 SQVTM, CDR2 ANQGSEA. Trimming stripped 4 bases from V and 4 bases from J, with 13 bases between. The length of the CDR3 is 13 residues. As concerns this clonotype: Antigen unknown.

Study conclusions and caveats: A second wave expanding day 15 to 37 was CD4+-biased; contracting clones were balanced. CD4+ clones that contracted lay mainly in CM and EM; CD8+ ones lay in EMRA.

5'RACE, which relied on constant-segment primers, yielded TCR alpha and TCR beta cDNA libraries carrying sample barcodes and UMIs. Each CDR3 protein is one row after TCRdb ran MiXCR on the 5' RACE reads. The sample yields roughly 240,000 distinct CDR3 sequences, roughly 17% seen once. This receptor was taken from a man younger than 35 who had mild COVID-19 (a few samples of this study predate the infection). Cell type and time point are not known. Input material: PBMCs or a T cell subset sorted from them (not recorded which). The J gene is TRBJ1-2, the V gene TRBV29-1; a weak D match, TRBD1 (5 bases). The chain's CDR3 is CSVGAGKGYGYTF. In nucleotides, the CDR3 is TGCAGCGTTGGGGCAGGGAAGGGCTATGGCTACACCTTC.